This TCR beta chain emerged from a study of blood T cell repertoires in COVID-19. Looking at the study overall: The analysed material was cDNA or gDNA that came from T cells, B-cell-depleted T cells, or PBMCs.

As processed by the authors: Estimation of nucleated cell counts relied on the amplification of reference gene primers. The table came from immunoSEQ multiplex PCR; TCRdb's copy has only in-frame clones and leaves some out. V and J calls and clone size come straight from that table; D and trimming were deduced from the DNA. The sample records under 450,000 clones, roughly nine tenths being singletons. Cohort assignment relied on participant-reported clinical history. Exposed participants encountered a COVID-19 case during the 2 weeks preceding study entry. V lost 2 bases to trimming and J lost 1 base, with 9 bases between them. The CDR3 runs to 15 residues. Germline CDR1 MGHDK, CDR2 SYGVNS.

This chain links TRBV25-1 with TRBJ1-5, with a tentative D call TRBD1 (5 bases). This TCR was recovered from a woman in her 40s who had been exposed to COVID-19. The sequencing sample was made of PBMCs or T cells enriched from blood (not recorded which). The chain's CDR3 is CASSEDRRSNQPQHF. CDR3 DNA: TGTGCCAGCAGTGAAGACAGACGGAGCAATCAGCCCCAGCATTTT.